These 17 T cell receptor beta chains were sequenced from one sample in a study of CD8+ T cells in alopecia areata. Treatment defined: oral pan-JAK inhibitor, 5-10 mg twice daily. RNA extraction and reverse transcription yielded cDNA as sequencing template. Sequencing used immunoSEQ multiplex PCR; TCRdb keeps in-frame clones, though not all of them. The table has about 92,000 clones, roughly 45% seen once; the top ten hold 18%. Material: CD8+ T cells sorted from blood, obtained at week 24, from a patient treated with tofacitinib. The receptor set was obtained from a human donor with alopecia areata.

This chain links TRBV19 with TRBJ2-7; no reliable D call. Germline V gene sequence: CDR1 LNHDA, CDR2 SQIVND (reference sequence). There are 13 residues in the CDR3. V lost 3 bases and J lost 4, with 10 bases in between. The CDR3 loop reads CASSMRADYEQYF. The CDR3 DNA reads TGTGCCAGTAGTATGAGAGCCGATTACGAGCAGTACTTC. Looking up the rest from reference TRBV19 and TRBJ2-7 gives the full variable domain: DGGITQSPKYLFRKEGQNVTLSCEQNLNHDAMYWYRQDPGQGLRLIYYSQIVNDFQKGDIAEGYSVSREKKESFPLTVTSAQKNPTAFYLCASSMRADYEQYFGPGTRLTVT.

The chain recombines TRBV28 with TRBJ2-7; 9 positions agree with TRBD1. The CDR3 has 15 amino acids. The trim removed 6 bases at V and 3 bases at J, leaving 9 bases unmatched. Germline V lookup: CDR1 MDHEN, CDR2 SYDVKM. Here the CDR3 DNA reads TGTGCCAGCAGCGGGGGGACAGGGAGTTTCTACGAGCAGTACTTC. Residues: CASSGGTGSFYEQYF.

In its sample, this clone was seen a few times. The rearrangement joins TRBV4-1 to TRBJ2-7; 7 bases agree with TRBD2. This CDR3 is built from 15 residues. V lost 1 base to trimming and J lost 5 bases; unmatched junction nucleotides: 8. Looked up from germline, CDR1 is MGHRA and CDR2 is YSYEKL. DNA for the CDR3: TGCGCCAGCAGCCAAGTAAGCAGGGAGGGAGACGAGCAGTACTTC. This encodes CASSQVSREGDEQYF.

This clone was detected only a few times. The V gene is TRBV29-1, the J gene TRBJ2-7, with D possibly TRBD2 on 5 matching bases. Trimming took off 5 bases at V and 1 base at J, with 12 bases between the two ends. Per germline, CDR1 SQVTM and CDR2 ANQGSEA. The CDR3 runs 13 residues. As DNA, the CDR3 is TGCAGCGTTTGGGTGGGAGATTCCTACGAGCAGTACTTC. It codes for CSVWVGDSYEQYF.

The V gene is TRBV7-9, the J gene TRBJ2-7; D perhaps matches TRBD1 (6 bases). The germline V and J ends were trimmed by 4 bases and 3 bases, with 10 bases remaining between them. The CDR3 is 13 amino acids. CDR1 is SEHNR, CDR2 FQNEAQ, per germline (reference sequence). The CDR3 is CASSSGQNYEQYF. For the CDR3, the DNA is TGTGCCAGCAGCTCCGGACAGAACTACGAGCAGTACTTC.

The CDR3 reads CASSLSRDRTISIHGELFF. The CDR3 DNA reads as TGTGCCAGCAGCCTGAGCCGGGACAGGACAATATCGATCCACGGGGAGCTGTTTTTT. The chain recombines TRBV7-9 with TRBJ2-2; 8 bases align to TRBD1. Germline trimming cut 5 bases from V and 7 bases from J; bases unmatched to any gene: 21. The V gene's germline CDR1 is SEHNR and CDR2 FQNEAQ (reference sequence). The CDR3 is 19 residues long. Complete variable domain (other parts from reference TRBV7-9 and TRBJ2-2): DTGVSQNPRHKITKRGQNVTFRCDPISEHNRLYWYRQTLGQGPEFLTYFQNEAQLEKSRLLSDRFSAERPKGSFSTLEIQRTEQGDSAMYLCASSLSRDRTISIHGELFFGEGSRLTVL.

V gene TRBV11-2 combines with J gene TRBJ2-7; D gene uncertain. The germline V gene has CDR1 SGHAT and CDR2 FQNNGV. Trimming took off 5 bases at V and 6 bases at J, with 8 bases between the two ends. This CDR3 comprises 11 residues. The CDR3 DNA is TGTGCCAGCAGCCCGGAGATCGAGCAGTACTTC. Protein product: CASSPEIEQYF.

The rearrangement links TRBV19 to TRBJ1-1; D is uncertain. The germline CDR1 and CDR2 sequences are LNHDA and SQIVND (reference sequence). V lost 3 bases, J lost 11 bases, and 13 bases lay in between. The CDR3 is 12 residues long. The CDR3 nucleotides read TGTGCCAGTAGTATCGGTTCCCTTGCCGCTTTCTTT. Translating gives CASSIGSLAAFF.

This clone was detected only a few times. The chain couples TRBV19 to TRBJ1-4, with 8 bases lining up with TRBD1. The CDR3 has 17 residues. The germline V gene has CDR1 LNHDA and CDR2 SQIVND (reference sequence). With V trimmed by 8 bases and J by 0 bases, 11 bases remained unmatched. The CDR3 coding sequence is TGTGCCAGTCCGAAATCACAGGGGGGGACAACTAATGAAAAACTGTTTTTT. Amino acid sequence: CASPKSQGGTTNEKLFF.

This clone was found many times. This sequence joins TRBV7-9 and TRBJ2-3, with TRBD1 matching 12 bases. CDR1 is SEHNR and CDR2 is FQNEAQ in the germline V gene (reference sequence). With 5 bases clipped from V and 3 bases from J, the junction kept 6 bases outside the gene matches. The CDR3 totals 16 residues. The CDR3 loop is CASSDRDRGPTDTQYF. The CDR3 DNA reads as TGTGCCAGCAGCGACCGGGACAGGGGGCCTACAGATACGCAGTATTTT.

J is TRBJ1-2 and V is TRBV7-2; unclear D gene. The CDR3 runs to 11 residues. V was cut by 7 bases and J by 8 bases, with 11 bases left in between. Germline CDR1 is SGHTA and CDR2 is FQGNSA. The CDR3 DNA reads as TGTGCCAGCAAAGATGGGGTCGGCTACACCTTC. Its protein is CASKDGVGYTF.

This chain links TRBV29-1 with TRBJ1-5, with 7 bases lining up with TRBD1. The CDR3 is 12 amino acids. Unmatched junction bases numbered 2, after V lost 5 bases and J lost 4 bases. Germline loops: CDR1 SQVTM, CDR2 ANQGSEA. Here the CDR3 reads CSVLQGNQPQHF. CDR3 nucleotide sequence: TGCAGCGTTCTACAGGGGAATCAGCCCCAGCATTTT.

The sample holds many counts of this clone. The chain carries TRBV5-6 and TRBJ1-1; a weak D match, TRBD1 (5 bases). Germline CDR1 reads SGHDT; CDR2 reads YYEEEE. CDR3 length equals 12 residues. V was pared by 5 bases and J by 11 bases, with 16 bases between. DNA of the CDR3: TGTGCCAGCAGTGCCGGGACCCTGGCCGCTTTCTTT. Protein sequence: CASSAGTLAAFF.

The CDR3 region is CASTMGNEQFF. The CDR3 bases are TGTGCCAGCACCATGGGGAATGAGCAGTTCTTC. The J gene is TRBJ2-1, the V gene TRBV6-6; no clear D gene. The CDR3 has 11 residues. The V gene's germline CDR1 is MNHNY and CDR2 SVGAGI (reference sequence). V was cut by 7 bases and J by 7 bases, with 8 bases left in between.

This sequence joins TRBV7-9 and TRBJ1-5, with D maybe TRBD1 (5 bases). From germline, CDR1 is SEHNR and CDR2 FQNEAQ (reference sequence). This CDR3 has 14 amino acids. Trimming left V 5 bases short and J 2 bases short, with 10 bases between. The CDR3 DNA follows: TGTGCCAGCAGCCATGGACACGGCAATCAGCCCCAGCATTTT. This translates into CASSHGHGNQPQHF.

The J gene is TRBJ2-5, the V gene TRBV11-2; possible D gene TRBD1, 5 bases. The germline gives CDR1 SGHAT, CDR2 FQNNGV. Trimming removed 2 bases from V and 3 bases from J, with 7 bases in between. The CDR3 covers 13 residues. The CDR3 reads CASSLRGEETQYF. DNA of the CDR3: TGTGCCAGCAGCTTAAGGGGCGAAGAGACCCAGTACTTC.

The chain carries TRBV4-1 and TRBJ2-7, with 12 bases identical to TRBD1. In germline, CDR1 is MGHRA, CDR2 YSYEKL. CDR3 length equals 18 residues. J gave up 3 bases and V 5 bases, and 14 bases lay outside the gene matches. The DNA of the CDR3 is TGCGCCAGCAGCGACGTGGGGGACAGGGGGCCTGGGGGCTACGAGCAGTACTTC. It specifies CASSDVGDRGPGGYEQYF.